This T cell receptor beta chain appears in the sequencing data of a study of identical twins. Study outcomes and limitations: Excess sharing by twins proved weaker in beta out-of-frame sequences. Abundant beta clonotypes from cord blood bore fewer insertions; memory repertoires lacked this pattern. Interpretation of the results relied on cross-sectional statistical analysis and not on following the same donors. Models predicted less out-of-frame TCR alpha sharing in monozygotic twins than was found.

This clonotype was detected only a few times. Its target is unknown. Each CDR3 protein is one row after TCRdb ran MiXCR on the 5' RACE reads. The sample yields 550,000 to 800,000 distinct CDR3 sequences, less than 9% seen once. This CDR3 comprises 15 residues. Trimming left V 1 base short and J 3 bases short, with 10 bases between. Germline-derived CDR1 and CDR2 are LNHDA and SQIVND (reference sequence). The sample was also linked to a second study, of yellow fever vaccine responses in identical twins.

The V call is TRBV19, the J call TRBJ2-4; tentatively, D is TRBD1 (5 bases). The receptor was isolated from a woman aged 18-29 years in good health. Material: PBMCs. The CDR3, as DNA: TGTGCCAGTAGTATAGTGCAGGGTGGCAAAAACATTCAGTACTTC. This gives the protein CASSIVQGGKNIQYF.